The next 7 T cell receptor beta chains were all read from a single sample in a study of early T cells in non-severe SARS-CoV-2 infection (dated by TCRdb to the early 2020s). Receptor libraries were prepared by 5' RACE. The instrument was a NextSeq 500. The public sequencing data were trimmed at Q25 with fastp and processed into clonotypes with MiXCR by TCRdb, which kept only in-frame beta chains. One record per CDR3 amino acid sequence lists the most common genes and DNA. The table for this sample lists 60,000 to 85,000 distinct CDR3 sequences; about a sixth of them were counted only once. The top ten clones comprise 9% to 15% of the sample. Material for sequencing was whole blood. Receptors originate from an adult who was a healthcare worker with PCR-confirmed SARS-CoV-2 infection or an uninfected control (not recorded which).

This clonotype has more than one count but fewer than ten. The V gene is TRBV7-2, the J gene TRBJ2-1; 8 nucleotides line up with TRBD1. Germline V gene lookup returns CDR1 SGHTA and CDR2 FQGNSA. This CDR3 contains 13 residues. J was trimmed by 7 bases and V by 1 base; bases with no gene match: 0. CDR3 sequence: CASSLGTGNEQFF. In DNA form, the CDR3 reads TGTGCCAGCAGCTTAGGGACAGGGAATGAGCAGTTCTTC. Variable domain in full (rest from reference TRBV7-2 and TRBJ2-1): GAGVSQSPSNKVTEKGKDVELRCDPISGHTALYWYRQSLGQGLEFLIYFQGNSAPDKSGLPSDRFSAERTGGSVSTLTIQRTQQEDSAVYLCASSLGTGNEQFFGPGTRLTVL.

This clonotype was counted a few times. The chain couples TRBV28 to TRBJ2-7, with 8 bases identical to TRBD1. The CDR3 sequence is 14 residues long. J gave up 4 bases and V 3 bases, and 5 bases lay outside the gene matches. Germline loops: CDR1 MDHEN, CDR2 SYDVKM. The CDR3 bases are TGTGCCAGCAGTTTTCTACGACAGGGGTACGAGCAGTACTTC. Protein: CASSFLRQGYEQYF.

The sample holds a few counts of this clonotype. V is TRBV7-9 and J is TRBJ1-2; unclear D gene. Germline values: CDR1 SEHNR, CDR2 FQNEAQ (reference sequence). This CDR3 is 14 amino acids long. Trimming took 5 bases from V and 6 from J, leaving 16 bases between them. The CDR3 DNA is TGTGCCAGCAGCCAAGGGTCGAAACTAGATGGCTACACCTTC. Protein: CASSQGSKLDGYTF.

The chain joins TRBV29-1 to TRBJ2-7; 7 nucleotides line up with TRBD2. CDR3 size: 12 residues. The ends lost 7 bases at V and 0 bases at J; junction bases unmatched: 3. The V gene's germline CDR1 is SQVTM and CDR2 ANQGSEA. In DNA, the CDR3 is TGCAGCGCCGGCGGGGGCTCCTACGAGCAGTACTTC. Translating gives CSAGGGSYEQYF.

This clonotype was seen a few times. The genes are TRBV5-5 and TRBJ2-3, with D tentatively TRBD1 (6 bases). The CDR3 has 15 residues. CDR1 and CDR2 from the germline V gene are SGHKS and YYEKEE (reference sequence). V dropped 5 bases and J dropped 0 bases, with 13 bases sitting between them. DNA of the CDR3: TGTGCCAGCAGTGGCTGGACAGTTAGCACAGATACGCAGTATTTT. It specifies CASSGWTVSTDTQYF. Supplemented by reference TRBV5-5 and TRBJ2-3, the full variable domain reads DAGVTQSPTHLIKTRGQQVTLRCSPISGHKSVSWYQQVLGQGPQFIFQYYEKEERGRGNFPDRFSARQFPNYSSELNVNALLLGDSALYLCASSGWTVSTDTQYFGPGTRLTVL.

This clonotype has more than one count but fewer than ten. The V and J genes are TRBV7-8 and TRBJ2-1; 9 nucleotides align to TRBD1. There are 16 residues in the CDR3. CDR1 is SGHVS and CDR2 is FQNEAQ in the germline V gene. The V gene end was trimmed by 1 base and the J gene end by 3 bases; junction bases not matched to a gene: 4. CDR3 amino acids: CASSLVRDRVYNEQFF. DNA for the CDR3: TGTGCCAGCAGCTTAGTCCGGGACAGGGTCTACAATGAGCAGTTCTTC.

This clonotype was seen a handful of times. The CDR3 DNA is TGCAGTGCTAGAGGGGTTGGACAGAGGAACACCGGGGAGCTGTTTTTT. Residues: CSARGVGQRNTGELFF. The chain couples TRBV20-1 to TRBJ2-2; D is perhaps TRBD1 (6 bases). This CDR3 comprises 16 residues. V lost 1 base to trimming and J lost 1 base, with 13 bases between them. Germline values: CDR1 DFQATT, CDR2 SNEGSKA (reference sequence).